This passage covers 14 T cell receptor beta chains from one sample sequenced in a study of beta chain features in type 1 diabetes. These receptors' antigens are unknown. Since all of the isolated RNA was reverse transcribed, expressed TCRB transcripts were what got sequenced. This table comes from immunoSEQ multiplex PCR, and its TCRdb copy is limited to in-frame clones, with some not included. The sample consists of some 110,000 clones, about 16% of them appearing once. General study results and limits: Patients with Type 1 diabetes showed moderately but significantly shorter TCRB CDR3s in all four CD4+ subsets.

Specimen: central memory CD4+ T cells from blood. The source is a young man with type 1 diabetes.

The table lists this clone with a few counts. This chain connects TRBV6-5 to TRBJ2-7; D is unclear. Germline CDR1 is MNHEY and CDR2 is SVGAGI. Between the trimmed V and J ends, which lost 6 bases and 0 bases, there was a span of 3 bases. The CDR3 runs to 11 residues. The CDR3: CASRHSYEQYF. In DNA form, the CDR3 reads TGTGCCAGCAGGCACTCCTACGAGCAGTACTTC.

The sample holds a few counts of this clone. This chain uses TRBV4-1 with TRBJ2-1, with D unclear. The V end was cut by 1 base, the J end by 3 bases, with 13 bases between. Germline-derived CDR1 and CDR2 are MGHRA and YSYEKL. This CDR3 has 16 amino acids. The DNA for the CDR3 is TGCGCCAGCAGCCAAGTTGACCTGGTAAGCTACAATGAGCAGTTCTTC. It yields the protein CASSQVDLVSYNEQFF.

This clone was picked up a small number of times. The chain uses TRBV7-2 and TRBJ2-3, with D tentatively TRBD2 (6 bases). The CDR3 contains 14 residues. Germline CDR1 is SGHTA and CDR2 is FQGNSA. Trimming removed 5 bases at V and 2 bases at J, with 11 bases between. CDR3 nucleotides: TGTGCCAGCAGCGGGAGGCTAAACACAGATACGCAGTATTTT. Translating it yields CASSGRLNTDTQYF.

The chain uses TRBV19 and TRBJ2-7; maybe TRBD1 (6 bases). V was clipped by 5 bases and J by 5 bases, with 16 bases between them. The germline CDR1 and CDR2 sequences are LNHDA and SQIVND (reference sequence). This CDR3 has 14 amino acids. The CDR3 loop reads CASSSGQRLNEQYF. CDR3 nucleotides: TGTGCCAGTAGTTCCGGACAGAGACTCAACGAGCAGTACTTC.

Only a few counts were recorded for this clone. The identical CDR3 is also encoded by other nucleotide sequences in the sample. The chain employs TRBV7-9 and TRBJ2-7; D gene ambiguous. CDR1 and CDR2 from the germline V gene are SEHNR and FQNEAQ (reference sequence). The CDR3 spans 11 residues. Trimming took 1 base from V and 4 from J, leaving 2 bases between them. In DNA, the CDR3 is TGTGCCAGCAGCTTAGAGTACGAGCAGTACTTC. Its translation is CASSLEYEQYF. Filled out from reference TRBV7-9 and TRBJ2-7, the complete variable domain reads DTGVSQNPRHKITKRGQNVTFRCDPISEHNRLYWYRQTLGQGPEFLTYFQNEAQLEKSRLLSDRFSAERPKGSFSTLEIQRTEQGDSAMYLCASSLEYEQYFGPGTRLTVT.

V is TRBV5-1 and J is TRBJ1-6, with a weak D call TRBD1 (6 bases). V lost 0 bases and J 9 bases, leaving 19 bases between the germline ends. CDR1 is SGHRS and CDR2 is YFSETQ in the germline V gene. CDR3 length: 17 residues. In nucleotides, the CDR3 is TGCGCCAGCAGCTTGGGGACAGAAGGAATACGAGGTTCACCCCTCCACTTT. Protein: CASSLGTEGIRGSPLHF.

With respect to this clone: This could be a read error, since a much larger clone is one nucleotide away. V and J are TRBV7-2 and TRBJ1-3, with no clear D. Germline assignment: CDR1 SGHTA and CDR2 FQGNSA. The V end was cut by 2 bases, the J end by 0 bases, with 2 bases between. This CDR3 contains 13 residues. CDR3 in DNA: TGTGCCAGCAGCTTAACCTCTGGAAACACCATATATTTT. Translation: CASSLTSGNTIYF.

This clone appeared a few times. This chain joins TRBV25-1 and TRBJ2-2, with D possibly being TRBD1 (5 bases). Germline CDR1 and CDR2: MGHDK and SYGVNS. There are 12 residues in the CDR3. Trimming left V 6 bases short and J 4 bases short, with 6 bases between. The CDR3, as DNA: TGTGCCAGCAGCAGGGTCACCGGGGAGCTGTTTTTT. Its protein is CASSRVTGELFF.

This clone was seen only a few times. The V call is TRBV7-2, the J call TRBJ1-4; D is perhaps TRBD1 (6 bases). CDR3 size: 15 residues. Germline V gives CDR1 SGHTA, CDR2 FQGNSA. V was clipped by 1 base and J by 8 bases, with 14 bases between them. The DNA for the CDR3 is TGTGCCAGCAGCTTAGTCACAGGGAGTATAGAAAAACTGTTTTTT. This codes for CASSLVTGSIEKLFF.

The J gene is TRBJ2-5, the V gene TRBV2; maybe TRBD2 (5 bases). CDR1 and CDR2 from the germline V gene are SNHLY and FYNNEI. The V end was cut by 7 bases, the J end by 1 base, with 13 bases between. CDR3 length equals 14 residues. In nucleotides, the CDR3 is TGTGCCAGCACCCGAGGGAGACCCCAAGAGACCCAGTACTTC. Amino acid sequence: CASTRGRPQETQYF.

A note on this clone: Just one base apart from a much larger clone, this may be a read error. The chain combines TRBV9 with TRBJ2-5, with 10 positions matching TRBD2. Germline V lookup: CDR1 SGDLS, CDR2 YYNGEE. The CDR3 is 16 residues long. The CDR3 region is CARSVDPAGGQETQYF. CDR3 coding DNA: TGTGCCCGCAGCGTAGATCCAGCGGGGGGGCAAGAGACCCAGTACTTC.

There are many counts of this clone. This chain links TRBV7-8 with TRBJ2-1; 7 bases fit TRBD1. Germline lookup yields CDR1 SGHVS and CDR2 FQNEAQ. This CDR3 region has 13 residues. The junction had 2 bases not matched to a gene; V was cut back by 0 bases and J by 9 bases. Here the CDR3 reads CASSLARGPEQFF. The CDR3 DNA is TGTGCCAGCAGCTTAGCGAGGGGGCCTGAGCAGTTCTTC.

V is TRBV13 and J is TRBJ2-7; D might be TRBD1 (6 bases). The CDR3 is 15 residues long. Germline CDR1 and CDR2: PRHDT and FYEKMQ (reference sequence). The germline V and J ends were trimmed by 5 bases and 0 bases, with 14 bases remaining between them. The CDR3 loop is CASSPQGIISYEQYF. The CDR3 bases are TGTGCCAGCAGCCCTCAGGGGATCATCTCCTACGAGCAGTACTTC. Drawing the rest from reference TRBV13 and TRBJ2-7, the complete variable domain is AAGVIQSPRHLIKEKRETATLKCYPIPRHDTVYWYQQGPGQDPQFLISFYEKMQSDKGSIPDRFSAQQFSDYHSELNMSSLELGDSALYFCASSPQGIISYEQYFGPGTRLTVT.

This clone was seen a few times. This sequence joins TRBV6-1 and TRBJ2-6; D uncertain. The CDR3 has 16 amino acids. Germline loops: CDR1 MNHNS, CDR2 SASEGT. V lost 4 bases to trimming and J lost 2 bases, with 12 bases between them. The CDR3 sequence: CASSGRRVPGANVLTF. CDR3 DNA: TGTGCCAGCAGTGGCCGACGGGTCCCTGGGGCCAACGTCCTGACTTTC.